The 28 T cell receptor beta chains in this list originate from one sample, sequenced in a study of radiation and T cells in renal cell carcinoma (TCRdb year 2020). The library was produced with the immunoSEQ multiplex PCR assay. TCRdb took this table from immuneACCESS and kept in-frame rearrangements with V and J called. Such tables lack part of the clones; where checked against another copy, unresolved V genes explain under half of the gap, and the rest is unexplained. The sample table lists 150,000 or so clones, 80% to 90% of them with a count of one. 13% of the sample goes to the ten largest clones. According to the study, the label for this sample's time point signals: blood 2 weeks post-SBRT. This sample's treatment or condition label indicates: 15 Gy SBRT to primary tumor, nephrectomy 4 weeks later. The material was blood, obtained from a patient whose treatment included radiotherapy and nephrectomy. These receptors were taken from a woman aged 50 to 65 with renal cell carcinoma.

A note on this clone: This CDR3 is also generated by other DNA sequences in the sample. The chain carries TRBV18 and TRBJ2-7, with 8 bases matching TRBD1. The CDR3 is made up of 15 amino acids. After removal of 6 bases from V and 2 bases from J, the junction contained 9 bases not matched to a gene. Germline CDR1 and CDR2: KGHSH and LQKENI. The DNA of the CDR3 is TGTGCCAGCTCCCCAGGGACAGGAAGCGCCTACGAGCAGTACTTC. Amino acid sequence: CASSPGTGSAYEQYF.

The chain joins TRBV5-1 to TRBJ2-7; the match to TRBD1 covers 8 bases. Germline loops: CDR1 SGHRS, CDR2 YFSETQ. This CDR3 is built from 14 residues. V was clipped by 5 bases and J by 3 bases; unmatched bases: 7. This CDR3 is CASRNTGGSYEQYF. CDR3 DNA: TGCGCCAGCAGGAACACAGGGGGAAGCTACGAGCAGTACTTC.

V and J are TRBV28 and TRBJ1-6; the D is unclear. This CDR3 is built from 15 residues. The ends were cut back, 1 base at V and 6 bases at J, with 10 bases in the middle. Looked up from germline, CDR1 is MDHEN and CDR2 is SYDVKM. The CDR3 protein is CASSLSAGLNSPLHF. The CDR3 coding sequence is TGTGCCAGCAGTTTATCAGCAGGCCTTAATTCACCCCTCCACTTT.

The chain joins TRBV7-2 to TRBJ1-5, with 7 nucleotides matching TRBD1. The length of the CDR3 is 15 residues. Germline lookup yields CDR1 SGHTA and CDR2 FQGNSA. Trimming removed 5 bases from V and 0 bases from J; junction bases left unmatched: 4. CDR3 nucleotide sequence: TGTGCCAGCAGCCCGACAGGGTTTAGCAATCAGCCCCAGCATTTT. This encodes CASSPTGFSNQPQHF.

Here the CDR3 reads CASSGQGGNSPLHF. The DNA of the CDR3 is TGCGCCAGCAGCGGGCAGGGGGGCAATTCACCCCTCCACTTT. The chain recombines TRBV4-3 with TRBJ1-6; 7 bases agree with TRBD1. With V trimmed by 5 bases and J by 7 bases, 5 bases remained unmatched. The length of the CDR3 is 14 residues. In germline, CDR1 is LGHNA, CDR2 YSLEER.

V is TRBV5-1 and J is TRBJ2-1; D perhaps matches TRBD2 (6 bases). This CDR3 comprises 17 residues. Germline values: CDR1 SGHRS, CDR2 YFSETQ. Trimming left V 2 bases short and J 3 bases short, with 18 bases between. CDR3 coding DNA: TGCGCCAGCAGCTTCGCTGGGAGGAATGGGGTCTACAATGAGCAGTTCTTC. Translating gives CASSFAGRNGVYNEQFF.

The chain joins TRBV18 to TRBJ1-1; D remains unclear. Trimming took off 2 bases at V and 8 bases at J, with 12 bases between the two ends. The V gene's germline CDR1 is KGHSH and CDR2 LQKENI. This CDR3 has 13 residues. CDR3 DNA: TGTGCCAGCTCACCAATCAAGAGCGAAGAAGCTTTCTTT. Translated, it gives CASSPIKSEEAFF.

V is TRBV2 and J is TRBJ2-5, with TRBD2 identical over 8 bases. This CDR3 is 14 amino acids long. Germline V gives CDR1 SNHLY, CDR2 FYNNEI. V shed 6 bases and J 7 bases; nucleotides not matched to a gene: 10. Here the CDR3 reads CASRNGGALGTQYF. The DNA for the CDR3 is TGTGCCAGCAGGAACGGGGGGGCTCTCGGGACCCAGTACTTC. Drawing the rest from reference TRBV2 and TRBJ2-5, the complete variable domain is EPEVTQTPSHQVTQMGQEVILRCVPISNHLYFYWYRQILGQKVEFLVSFYNNEISEKSEIFDDQFSVERPDGSNFTLKIRSTKLEDSAMYFCASRNGGALGTQYFGPGTRLLVL.

The genes are TRBV6-1 and TRBJ1-5, with a weak D call TRBD1 (5 bases). V gave up 7 bases and J gave up 3 bases, with 10 bases separating them. The CDR3 is 13 residues long. The germline V gene encodes CDR1 MNHNS and CDR2 SASEGT. The CDR3 nucleotides are TGTGCCAGCACCCAGGGTTTCAATCAGCCCCAGCATTTT. Residues: CASTQGFNQPQHF.

In this sample, this clone turned up once. V is TRBV6-6 and J is TRBJ2-7, with 7 bases aligning to TRBD2. CDR1 is MNHNY, CDR2 SVGAGI, per germline (reference sequence). The V and J ends lost 8 bases and 4 bases, in that order; junction bases with no gene match: 8. The CDR3 is 13 amino acids. In DNA, the CDR3 is TGTGCCAGCTGGCAGGGAGGGAGGTACGAGCAGTACTTC. It yields the protein CASWQGGRYEQYF.

The rearrangement joins TRBV4-1 to TRBJ1-4, with D tentatively TRBD1 (5 bases). Germline values: CDR1 MGHRA, CDR2 YSYEKL. The CDR3 is 16 residues long. With 0 bases removed from V and 10 bases from J, the gap between germline ends came to 18 bases. The CDR3 is CASSQERFGGRGKLFF. The CDR3 region has the DNA TGCGCCAGCAGCCAAGAACGTTTCGGGGGGAGAGGAAAACTGTTTTTT.

The V and J genes are TRBV4-3 and TRBJ2-7; D is tentatively TRBD1 or TRBD2 (5 bases each). Germline V gene sequence: CDR1 LGHNA, CDR2 YSLEER. The CDR3 is 16 amino acids. V was shortened by 0 bases and J by 2 bases, with 14 bases between the two germline ends. The CDR3 reads CASSQDMRQGPYEQYF. The CDR3 bases are TGCGCCAGCAGCCAAGATATGAGGCAGGGACCCTACGAGCAGTACTTC.

This clone has more than one count but fewer than ten. V and J are TRBV5-1 and TRBJ2-5; a possible D gene is TRBD2 (6 bases). The CDR3 length is 15 residues. Germline loops: CDR1 SGHRS, CDR2 YFSETQ. V gave up 0 bases and J gave up 5 bases, with 14 bases separating them. The CDR3 region is CASSLVGTSWETQYF. For the CDR3, the DNA is TGCGCCAGCAGCTTGGTTGGTACTAGCTGGGAGACCCAGTACTTC.

The rearrangement links TRBV29-1 to TRBJ1-1; D is undetermined. CDR3 length: 14 residues. V lost 6 bases and J lost 2, with 16 bases in between. From germline, CDR1 is SQVTM and CDR2 ANQGSEA. CDR3 bases: TGCAGCGTGGAGCCACAGAGGCGAAACACTGAAGCTTTCTTT. Amino acid sequence: CSVEPQRRNTEAFF. Looking up the rest from reference TRBV29-1 and TRBJ1-1 gives the full variable domain: SAVISQKPSRDICQRGTSLTIQCQVDSQVTMMFWYRQQPGQSLTLIATANQGSEATYESGFVIDKFPISRPNLTFSTLTVSNMSPEDSSIYLCSVEPQRRNTEAFFGQGTRLTVV.

V is TRBV19 and J is TRBJ2-7; D is tentatively TRBD1 or TRBD2 (6 bases each). The germline V and J ends were trimmed by 3 bases and 6 bases, with 18 bases remaining between them. Germline CDR1 is LNHDA and CDR2 is SQIVND (reference sequence). This CDR3 spans 15 amino acids. CDR3 DNA: TGTGCCAGTAGTATGAGTGGGGGCCGGGGGAGCGAGCAGTACTTC. This encodes CASSMSGGRGSEQYF. Supplemented by reference TRBV19 and TRBJ2-7, the full variable domain reads DGGITQSPKYLFRKEGQNVTLSCEQNLNHDAMYWYRQDPGQGLRLIYYSQIVNDFQKGDIAEGYSVSREKKESFPLTVTSAQKNPTAFYLCASSMSGGRGSEQYFGPGTRLTVT.

V and J are TRBV2 and TRBJ2-7; no clear D. Germline V lookup: CDR1 SNHLY, CDR2 FYNNEI. The CDR3 runs to 10 residues. V was pared by 3 bases and J by 3 bases, with 0 bases between. The CDR3 coding sequence is TGTGCCAGCAGTGACTACGAGCAGTACTTC. This codes for CASSDYEQYF.

The chain carries TRBV9 and TRBJ2-1; a possible D gene is TRBD2 (6 bases). The CDR3 sequence is 17 residues long. V gave up 0 bases and J gave up 0 bases, with 13 bases separating them. The germline gives CDR1 SGDLS, CDR2 YYNGEE. The CDR3 DNA sequence: TGTGCCAGCAGCGTAGCTGCGGCTAGCGCCTCCTACAATGAGCAGTTCTTC. Protein sequence: CASSVAAASASYNEQFF. The variable domain in full, completed from reference TRBV9 and TRBJ2-1, reads DSGVTQTPKHLITATGQRVTLRCSPRSGDLSVYWYQQSLDQGLQFLIQYYNGEERAKGNILERFSAQQFPDLHSELNLSSLELGDSALYFCASSVAAASASYNEQFFGPGTRLTVL.

The genes are TRBV7-9 and TRBJ1-4; D is perhaps TRBD1 (5 bases). V was trimmed by 3 bases and J by 0 bases, leaving 14 bases between them. Germline V CDR1 and CDR2: SEHNR, FQNEAQ (reference sequence). This CDR3 contains 17 residues. The DNA of the CDR3 is TGTGCCAGCAGCTTCGGGGCCTCTACTGCAACTAATGAAAAACTGTTTTTT. Translation: CASSFGASTATNEKLFF.

The chain employs TRBV29-1 and TRBJ1-1; D gene unclear. CDR1 and CDR2 (germline): SQVTM, ANQGSEA. The CDR3 runs 13 residues. Trimming took 2 bases from V and 5 from J, leaving 12 bases between them. The CDR3 DNA is TGCAGCGTTGAATTATTTGGAGGGACTGAAGCTTTCTTT. This encodes CSVELFGGTEAFF.

The chain employs TRBV30 and TRBJ2-3, with D perhaps TRBD1 (6 bases). CDR1 is GTSNPN and CDR2 is SVGIG in the germline V gene (reference sequence). The V end lost 0 bases, the J end lost 2 bases, and 12 bases lay between the germline ends. CDR3 length equals 15 residues. CDR3 sequence reads: CAWSVRGSNTDTQYF. CDR3 in DNA: TGTGCCTGGAGTGTAAGGGGGTCTAACACAGATACGCAGTATTTT.

The chain uses TRBV7-2 and TRBJ2-7; 8 nucleotides match TRBD1. V dropped 5 bases and J dropped 5; count of bases not matched to a gene: 5. The CDR3 consists of 13 residues. Germline V gives CDR1 SGHTA, CDR2 FQGNSA. The chain's CDR3 is CASSLQDRDEQYF. In DNA, the CDR3 is TGTGCCAGCAGCCTTCAGGACAGGGACGAGCAGTACTTC.

The rearrangement links TRBV7-2 to TRBJ2-7, with D perhaps matching TRBD1 or TRBD2 (5 bases each). The CDR3 runs 13 residues. The V end was cut by 4 bases, the J end by 7 bases, with 14 bases between. Germline lookup yields CDR1 SGHTA and CDR2 FQGNSA. In nucleotides, the CDR3 is TGTGCCAGCAGCTCCTTCGGGGCATGGGAGCAGTACTTC. Translating it yields CASSSFGAWEQYF.

The chain uses TRBV5-1 and TRBJ2-5; perhaps TRBD1 as D (6 bases). Germline lookup yields CDR1 SGHRS and CDR2 YFSETQ. This CDR3 contains 13 residues. V was shortened by 5 bases and J by 5 bases, with 13 bases between the two germline ends. The CDR3, as DNA: TGCGCCAGCAGATCAGGGGTCACGGAGACCCAGTACTTC. Residues: CASRSGVTETQYF.

V is TRBV4-1 and J is TRBJ2-5, with D unresolved. The CDR3 is made up of 15 amino acids. Looked up from germline, CDR1 is MGHRA and CDR2 is YSYEKL. V was trimmed by 0 bases and J by 5 bases, leaving 13 bases between them. The CDR3 spells CASSQDRARSETQYF. The DNA for the CDR3 is TGCGCCAGCAGCCAAGATCGAGCCCGATCGGAGACCCAGTACTTC.

The chain has TRBV29-1 and TRBJ1-2; 9 nucleotides align to TRBD1. Germline loops: CDR1 SQVTM, CDR2 ANQGSEA. Trimming cost V 5 bases and J 4 bases; bases outside gene matches: 14. The CDR3 sequence is 16 residues long. The CDR3 loop reads CSVYRGPESSSYGYTF. CDR3 sequence (DNA): TGCAGCGTTTACAGGGGGCCCGAATCCAGTTCCTATGGCTACACCTTC.

J is TRBJ1-1 and V is TRBV10-3; no clear D. CDR1 ENHRY and CDR2 SYGVKD come from the germline V gene. CDR3 length equals 14 residues. The V end was cut by 2 bases, the J end by 0 bases, with 7 bases between. The CDR3 here is CAISETDLNTEAFF. Here the CDR3 DNA reads TGTGCCATCAGTGAGACAGACCTGAACACTGAAGCTTTCTTT.

The chain joins TRBV25-1 to TRBJ2-1, with a possible D match to TRBD2 (6 bases). There are 14 residues in the CDR3. Trimming cost V 1 base and J 8 bases, with 12 bases left between them. Germline-derived CDR1 and CDR2 are MGHDK and SYGVNS. CDR3 DNA: TGTGCCAGCAGTGAATGGGGGGTCTCCCATGAGCAGTTCTTC. Translation gives CASSEWGVSHEQFF. Combining the CDR3 with reference TRBV25-1 and TRBJ2-1 gives the whole variable domain EADIYQTPRYLVIGTGKKITLECSQTMGHDKMYWYQQDPGMELHLIHYSYGVNSTEKGDLSSESTVSRIRTEHFPLTLESARPSHTSQYLCASSEWGVSHEQFFGPGTRLTVL.

The CDR3 nucleotides are TGTGCCAGTAGCCCCCAGGGGCAGGGCTCTGGAAACACCATATATTTT. Protein: CASSPQGQGSGNTIYF. The chain is built from TRBV19 and TRBJ1-3; possible D gene TRBD1, 6 bases. V was cut by 6 bases and J by 0 bases, with 15 bases left in between. CDR3 size: 16 residues. Germline loops: CDR1 LNHDA, CDR2 SQIVND (reference sequence).